This is a list of T cell receptor beta chains from one sample in a study of blood T cell repertoires in COVID-19. Repertoires were generated with immunoSEQ multiplex PCR, while TCRdb's copy carries only in-frame clones and drops some. This table has more than 150,000 clones, around 90% appearing once. Sequencing was performed on PBMCs or T cells enriched from blood (not recorded which). The receptors were sampled from a woman in her twenties or thirties who had recovered from COVID-19. CDR3s include the opening cysteine and the closing phenylalanine or tryptophan. Each record gives: D gene, V gene, J gene, clone size, CDR3 protein, CDR3 DNA. The D gene is left open where the match is weak. Size is stated for part of the rows, as once, few or many counts, or as a class when the clone is expanded.

TRBD1	TRBV25-1	TRBJ1-6	.	CASQGQVNSPLHF	TGTGCCAGCCAGGGACAGGTTAATTCACCCCTCCACTTT
TRBD1	TRBV5-8	TRBJ1-3	.	CASSPPRDRGRNTIYF	TGTGCCAGCAGCCCCCCCCGGGACAGGGGGAGAAACACCATATATTTT
TRBD1	TRBV11-2	TRBJ2-4	.	CASSTTGTGLYIQYF	TGTGCCAGCAGCACGACCGGGACAGGTCTTTACATTCAGTACTTC
.	TRBV11-2	TRBJ1-4	.	CASSDRRGQEKLFF	TGTGCCAGCAGCGACCGCCGAGGCCAGGAAAAACTGTTTTTT
.	TRBV29-1	TRBJ1-4	once	CSTGEGVNEKLFF	TGCAGCACCGGGGAGGGTGTTAATGAAAAACTGTTTTTT
.	TRBV18	TRBJ1-2	.	CASSFSFGYTF	TGTGCCAGCTCATTTTCTTTTGGCTACACCTTC
TRBD2	TRBV7-3	TRBJ2-2	.	CASSHSSGANTGELFF	TGTGCCAGCAGTCACTCCAGCGGGGCGAACACCGGGGAGCTGTTTTTT
.	TRBV1	TRBJ2-2	.	CTSSQDRTTGGGELFF	TGCACCAGCAGCCAAGATAGAACTACCGGAGGCGGGGAGCTGTTTTTT
.	TRBV5-6	TRBJ2-1	.	CASSLELHNEQFF	TGTGCCAGCAGCTTGGAACTCCACAATGAGCAGTTCTTC
TRBD2	TRBV5-1	TRBJ2-5	.	CASSPQLAGTQETQYF	TGCGCCAGCAGCCCACAACTAGCGGGGACCCAAGAGACCCAGTACTTC
TRBD2	TRBV9	TRBJ2-2	few	CASSARGTSSPGELFF	TGTGCCAGCAGCGCGAGAGGGACTAGTTCGCCCGGGGAGCTGTTTTTT
.	TRBV9	TRBJ2-7	.	CASSVGSGLHTYEQYF	TGTGCCAGCAGCGTAGGCTCTGGGCTACACACCTACGAGCAGTACTTC
TRBD2	TRBV7-9	TRBJ2-1	.	CASSPPLAGSYNEQFF	TGTGCCAGCAGCCCTCCTCTAGCGGGGTCTTACAATGAGCAGTTCTTC
TRBD1	TRBV7-2	TRBJ2-5	.	CASSLGTGGGQETQYF	TGTGCCAGCAGCTTAGGGACAGGGGGGGGCCAAGAGACCCAGTACTTC
TRBD1	TRBV19	TRBJ1-3	.	CASSPIDRGSGNTIYF	TGTGCCAGTAGTCCGATCGACAGGGGAAGTGGAAACACCATATATTTT
.	TRBV18	TRBJ1-1	.	CASSRDRKNTEAFF	TGTGCCAGCTCCCGCGACAGGAAGAACACTGAAGCTTTCTTT
.	TRBV19	TRBJ2-2	.	CASRGAGELFF	TGTGCCAGCAGGGGAGCCGGGGAGCTGTTTTTT
.	TRBV9	TRBJ2-3	.	CASSITDTQYF	TGTGCCAGCAGCATAACAGATACGCAGTATTTT
.	TRBV4-3	TRBJ1-3	.	CASSQVGSGYGNTIYF	TGCGCCAGCAGCCAAGTCGGCTCAGGGTACGGAAACACCATATATTTT
TRBD2	TRBV19	TRBJ2-7	many	CASRAHRTSGSYEQYF	TGTGCCAGTAGGGCCCACAGGACTAGCGGCTCCTACGAGCAGTACTTC
TRBD2	TRBV28	TRBJ2-1	.	CASRLAGDAYNEQFF	TGTGCCAGCAGACTAGCGGGAGATGCCTACAATGAGCAGTTCTTC
.	TRBV19	TRBJ2-1	.	CASRAPGEPTYNEQFF	TGTGCCAGCCGGGCGCCAGGGGAGCCTACCTACAATGAGCAGTTCTTC
.	TRBV30	TRBJ1-5	.	CAWADSSNQPQHF	TGTGCCTGGGCCGACAGTAGCAATCAGCCCCAGCATTTT
.	TRBV5-4	TRBJ1-6	.	CASSARTEDNSPLHF	TGTGCCAGCAGCGCCCGGACAGAAGATAATTCACCCCTCCACTTT
.	TRBV6-4	TRBJ2-7	.	CASSAGLLYEQYF	TGTGCCAGCAGTGCCGGACTCCTCTACGAGCAGTACTTC
.	TRBV3-1/TRBV3-2	TRBJ2-3	.	CASSQGGGGSPDTQYF	TGTGCCAGCAGCCAAGGGGGTGGAGGGAGTCCAGATACGCAGTATTTT
TRBD1	TRBV7-6	TRBJ1-1	.	CASSWDREGEAFF	TGTGCCAGCAGTTGGGACAGGGAGGGTGAAGCTTTCTTT
TRBD2	TRBV5-6	TRBJ2-5	few	CASSYPSGAEETQYF	TGTGCCAGCAGTTACCCTAGCGGGGCCGAAGAGACCCAGTACTTC
.	TRBV2	TRBJ1-2	.	CASSEFIRDYGYTF	TGTGCCAGCAGTGAGTTCATACGGGACTATGGCTACACCTTC
.	TRBV6-4	TRBJ2-7	.	CASSALGQKPNYEQYF	TGTGCCAGCAGTGCGCTAGGACAGAAACCTAACTACGAGCAGTACTTC
.	TRBV27	TRBJ1-1	.	CASSKDSDTEAFF	TGTGCCAGCAGCAAAGACAGTGACACTGAAGCTTTCTTT
.	TRBV27	TRBJ1-4	.	CASSRTVNNEKLFF	TGTGCCAGCAGCCGGACAGTTAATAATGAAAAACTGTTTTTT
TRBD1	TRBV7-9	TRBJ1-2	.	CASSYPNRGTYGYTF	TGTGCCAGCAGCTACCCAAACAGGGGGACCTATGGCTACACCTTC
TRBD1	TRBV11-2	TRBJ1-5	.	CASRDRRMHSNQPQHF	TGTGCCAGCAGGGACAGGCGGATGCATAGCAATCAGCCCCAGCATTTT
.	TRBV3-1/TRBV3-2	TRBJ1-1	.	CASSQGVPGYPNTEAFF	TGTGCCAGCAGCCAAGGAGTCCCGGGATACCCGAACACTGAAGCTTTCTTT
.	TRBV13	TRBJ1-3	.	CASSLGRFSGNTIYF	TGTGCCAGCAGCTTAGGCAGGTTCTCTGGAAACACCATATATTTT
.	TRBV19	TRBJ2-1	.	CASSPRRAEQFF	TGTGCCAGTAGCCCCCGCCGCGCTGAGCAGTTCTTC
TRBD1	TRBV24-1	TRBJ2-1	.	CATSESRQGPVNEQFF	TGTGCCACCAGTGAATCAAGACAGGGGCCCGTCAATGAGCAGTTCTTC
.	TRBV19	TRBJ1-1	.	CASSVTENTEAFF	TGTGCCAGTAGTGTTACAGAGAACACTGAAGCTTTCTTT
TRBD2	TRBV5-4	TRBJ2-7	once	CASSLRTSGPYEQYF	TGTGCCAGCAGCTTGAGGACTAGCGGACCCTACGAGCAGTACTTC
.	TRBV4-3	TRBJ1-4	.	CASSHRVATNEKLFF	TGCGCCAGCAGCCATCGGGTTGCAACTAATGAAAAACTGTTTTTT
TRBD1	TRBV27	TRBJ1-2	.	CASRDRDEGGYTF	TGTGCCAGCAGGGACAGGGACGAGGGTGGCTACACCTTC
TRBD1	TRBV25-1	TRBJ1-1	.	CASSGWAGGTEAFF	TGTGCCAGCAGTGGGTGGGCAGGGGGAACTGAAGCTTTCTTT
.	TRBV7-2	TRBJ2-3	.	CASSLVASASNSDTQYF	TGTGCCAGCAGCTTAGTAGCTAGCGCGAGTAATTCAGATACGCAGTATTTT
.	TRBV19	TRBJ1-6	.	CASRREGTLHF	TGTGCCAGTAGAAGGGAGGGCACCCTCCACTTT
.	TRBV7-9	TRBJ2-7	.	CASSLARQYEQYF	TGTGCCAGCAGCTTAGCGAGGCAGTACGAGCAGTACTTC
TRBD1	TRBV13	TRBJ2-4	.	CASSSYRGVAKNIQYF	TGTGCCAGCAGCTCCTACAGGGGGGTGGCCAAAAACATTCAGTACTTC
TRBD2	TRBV7-2	TRBJ2-5	.	CASSLALAGVETQYF	TGTGCCAGCAGCTTAGCCCTAGCGGGAGTTGAGACCCAGTACTTC